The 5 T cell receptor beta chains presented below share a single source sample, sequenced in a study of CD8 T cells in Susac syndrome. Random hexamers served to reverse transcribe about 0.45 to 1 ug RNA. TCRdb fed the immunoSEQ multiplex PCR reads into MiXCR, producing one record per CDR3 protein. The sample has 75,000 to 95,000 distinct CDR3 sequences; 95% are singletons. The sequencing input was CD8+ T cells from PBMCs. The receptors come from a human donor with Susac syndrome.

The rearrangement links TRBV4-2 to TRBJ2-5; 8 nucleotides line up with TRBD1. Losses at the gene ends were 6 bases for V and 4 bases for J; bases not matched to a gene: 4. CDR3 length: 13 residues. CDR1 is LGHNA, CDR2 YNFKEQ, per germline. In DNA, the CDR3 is TGTGCCAGCAGAGAGACAGGGGCAGAGACCCAGTACTTC. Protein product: CASRETGAETQYF.

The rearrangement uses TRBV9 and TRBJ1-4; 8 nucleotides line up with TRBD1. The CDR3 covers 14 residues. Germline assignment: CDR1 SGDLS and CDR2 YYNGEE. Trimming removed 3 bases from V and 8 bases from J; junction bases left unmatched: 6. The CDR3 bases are TGTGCCAGCAGCGCTACAGGGGGGGAGGAAAAACTGTTTTTT. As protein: CASSATGGEEKLFF. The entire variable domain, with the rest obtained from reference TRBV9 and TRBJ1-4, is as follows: DSGVTQTPKHLITATGQRVTLRCSPRSGDLSVYWYQQSLDQGLQFLIQYYNGEERAKGNILERFSAQQFPDLHSELNLSSLELGDSALYFCASSATGGEEKLFFGSGTQLSVL.

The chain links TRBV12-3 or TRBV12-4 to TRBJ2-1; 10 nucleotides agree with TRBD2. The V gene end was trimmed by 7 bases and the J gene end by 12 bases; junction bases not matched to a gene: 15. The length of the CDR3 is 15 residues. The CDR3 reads CASKLWASGSEGQFF. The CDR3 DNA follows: TGTGCCAGCAAGTTGTGGGCTAGCGGGAGCGAGGGGCAGTTCTTC.

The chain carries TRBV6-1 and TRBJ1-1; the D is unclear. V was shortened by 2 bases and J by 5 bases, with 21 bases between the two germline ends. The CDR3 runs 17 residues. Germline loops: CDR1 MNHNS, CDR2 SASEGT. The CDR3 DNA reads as TGTGCCAGCAGTGAAACGGAGGTATGGGGTCGGAGGACTGAAGCTTTCTTT. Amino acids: CASSETEVWGRRTEAFF.

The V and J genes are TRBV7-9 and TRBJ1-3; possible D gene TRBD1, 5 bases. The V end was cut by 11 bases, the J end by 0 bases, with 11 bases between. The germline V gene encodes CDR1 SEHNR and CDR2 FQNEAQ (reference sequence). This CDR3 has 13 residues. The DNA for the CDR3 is TGTGCCCCCCAGGGTGTCTCTGGAAACACCATATATTTT. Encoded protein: CAPQGVSGNTIYF.